A single sample gave rise to the 25 T cell receptor beta chains below, sequenced in a study of shared clonotypes between healthy human individuals. Measured with immunoSEQ multiplex PCR; TCRdb has only the in-frame clones, and not every one. The repertoire includes about 2 million clones, around 95% of them detected once, and 0.13% sits in the top ten. The sequenced material came from naive CD4+ T cells sorted from blood. Subset meaning: CD45RA+ positively selected. The receptors derive from a man aged 18 to 30 in good health.

This chain connects TRBV19 to TRBJ1-1; D gene unclear. Germline V lookup: CDR1 LNHDA, CDR2 SQIVND (reference sequence). The CDR3 loop spans 13 amino acids. Trimming shortened V by 3 bases and J by 1 base, and 6 bases separated the two germline ends. CDR3 bases: TGTGCCAGTAGTATGCACAAGAACACTGAAGCTTTCTTT. The encoded protein is CASSMHKNTEAFF.

The V call is TRBV6-5, the J call TRBJ2-7; 10 bases agree with TRBD2. CDR3 length: 14 residues. V was clipped by 6 bases and J by 4 bases; unmatched bases: 6. Germline CDR1 MNHEY, CDR2 SVGAGI. CDR3 in amino acids: CASSYSGGRYEQYF. The CDR3 DNA reads TGTGCCAGCAGCTATAGCGGGGGGCGTTACGAGCAGTACTTC.

The chain is built from TRBV25-1 and TRBJ2-5, with a weak D call TRBD2 (7 bases). The CDR3 has 14 residues. V shed 7 bases and J shed 5 bases, with 17 bases lying between them. Germline CDR1 is MGHDK and CDR2 is SYGVNS. The CDR3 sequence: CASTVEGGRETQYF. In DNA form, the CDR3 reads TGTGCCAGCACCGTGGAGGGGGGGCGGGAGACCCAGTACTTC. Together with reference TRBV25-1 and TRBJ2-5, the CDR3 gives the full variable domain: EADIYQTPRYLVIGTGKKITLECSQTMGHDKMYWYQQDPGMELHLIHYSYGVNSTEKGDLSSESTVSRIRTEHFPLTLESARPSHTSQYLCASTVEGGRETQYFGPGTRLLVL.

This clone occurred a few times. The same CDR3 arises from other DNA sequences in this sample as well. This chain connects TRBV28 to TRBJ2-7; TRBD1 aligns across 7 bases. The CDR3 extends over 14 amino acids. The germline V gene has CDR1 MDHEN and CDR2 SYDVKM. V lost 4 bases, J lost 2 bases, and 5 bases stayed unmatched. The CDR3 is CASSSPGTAYEQYF. The CDR3 nucleotides read TGTGCCAGCAGTTCCCCCGGGACAGCCTACGAGCAGTACTTC.

The V call is TRBV9, the J call TRBJ1-1, with 11 bases that match TRBD1. The CDR3 sequence is 17 residues long. CDR1 is SGDLS, CDR2 YYNGEE, per germline. Trimming at V came to 0 bases and at J to 4 bases, leaving 8 bases not matched to a gene. The DNA for the CDR3 is TGTGCCAGCAGCGTAGCTACGATGGGGACAGGGGGCACTGAAGCTTTCTTT. Amino acids: CASSVATMGTGGTEAFF.

The genes are TRBV19 and TRBJ2-1, with 10 bases that match TRBD1. Germline-derived CDR1 and CDR2 are LNHDA and SQIVND (reference sequence). CDR3 length equals 15 residues. V trimming: 5 bases; J trimming: 2 bases; junction bases outside the gene matches: 3. The CDR3 loop reads CASSPGQGTYNEQFF. CDR3 in DNA: TGTGCCAGTAGTCCGGGACAGGGGACCTACAATGAGCAGTTCTTC.

The V and J genes are TRBV5-8 and TRBJ1-5, with 7 nucleotides matching TRBD1. This CDR3 spans 14 amino acids. V shed 4 bases, J shed 3 bases, and the junction held 4 bases outside the gene matches. Germline lookup yields CDR1 SGHTS and CDR2 YDEGEE. For the CDR3, the DNA is TGTGCCAGCAGCCCGACAGGGAACAATCAGCCCCAGCATTTT. Its translation is CASSPTGNNQPQHF.

This chain connects TRBV19 to TRBJ1-1, with D maybe TRBD1 (6 bases). The CDR3 spans 14 residues. Per the germline V gene, CDR1 is LNHDA and CDR2 is SQIVND (reference sequence). V gave up 9 bases and J gave up 2 bases, with 16 bases separating them. The CDR3 region has the DNA TGTGCCAGCAGAGACGGGGGGGGCAACACTGAAGCTTTCTTT. Protein: CASRDGGGNTEAFF.

The V call is TRBV21-1, the J call TRBJ1-4; the table gives TRBD1 as D, unverified against the DNA. TRBV21-1 is termed a pseudogene. CDR3 length: 18 residues. The CDR3 DNA reads as TGTGCCAGCAGCAAAGAGGGGACAGGGTATGCAACTAATGAAAAACTGTTTTTT. The encoded protein is CASSKEGTGYATNEKLFF.

In this sample, this clone turned up once. The V gene is TRBV6-5, the J gene TRBJ2-5, with 7 nucleotides matching TRBD1. CDR1 and CDR2 from the germline V gene are MNHEY and SVGAGI. Losses at the gene ends were 5 bases for V and 4 bases for J; bases not matched to a gene: 4. This CDR3 comprises 13 residues. Here the CDR3 reads CASSLTGTETQYF. CDR3 DNA: TGTGCCAGCAGTCTGACAGGGACAGAGACCCAGTACTTC.

A word on this clone: Other DNA sequences in this sample translate to the same CDR3. This chain connects TRBV7-2 to TRBJ2-7; 9 nucleotides agree with TRBD2. The CDR3 loop spans 15 amino acids. The V gene's germline CDR1 is SGHTA and CDR2 FQGNSA. The ends lost 5 bases at V and 2 bases at J; junction bases unmatched: 7. Here the CDR3 reads CASSLGAGGTYEQYF. CDR3 coding DNA: TGTGCCAGCAGCCTCGGAGCGGGAGGCACCTACGAGCAGTACTTC.

This chain uses TRBV30 with TRBJ1-2; 8 bases are shared with TRBD1. After removal of 5 bases from V and 9 bases from J, the junction contained 11 bases not matched to a gene. Germline values: CDR1 GTSNPN, CDR2 SVGIG (reference sequence). There are 13 residues in the CDR3. CDR3 region: CAWASWTGTSYTF. CDR3 sequence (DNA): TGTGCCTGGGCATCCTGGACAGGGACTAGCTACACCTTC.

With regard to this clone: The junction shows a germline mismatch at one end, possibly a read error. The rearrangement links TRBV7-7 to TRBJ2-1; TRBD2 matches at 9 bases. Germline V CDR1 and CDR2: SSHAT, FNYEAQ (reference sequence). CDR3 size: 15 residues. The CDR3 spells CASSDRPSGNNEQFF. The DNA for the CDR3 is TGTGCTAGCAGCGATCGGCCTAGCGGGAACAATGAGCAGTTCTTC. Together with reference TRBV7-7 and TRBJ2-1, the CDR3 gives the full variable domain: GAGVSQSPRYKVTKRGQDVTLRCDPISSHATLYWYQQALGQGPEFLTYFNYEAQPDKSGLPSDRFSAERPEGSISTLTIQRTEQRDSAMYRCASSDRPSGNNEQFFGPGTRLTVL.

The rearrangement joins TRBV6-1 to TRBJ1-2, with TRBD1 as a possible D gene (5 bases). The CDR3 runs to 15 residues. Germline CDR1 reads MNHNS; CDR2 reads SASEGT. The V gene lost 1 base and the J gene lost 4 bases, with 13 bases spanning the gap. CDR3 DNA sequence: TGTGCCAGCAGTGAAGGACCGGCAGGGAGCTATGGCTACACCTTC. Translation: CASSEGPAGSYGYTF.

In its sample, this clone was seen once. The V and J genes are TRBV11-2 and TRBJ2-1; TRBD1 might be the D (5 bases). CDR1 is SGHAT, CDR2 FQNNGV, per germline. The CDR3 is 12 residues long. Trimming took 3 bases from V and 7 from J, leaving 7 bases between them. The CDR3, as DNA: TGTGCCAGCAGCTTGAGACAGAATGAGCAGTTCTTC. It yields the protein CASSLRQNEQFF.

The chain couples TRBV10-3 to TRBJ2-5; 8 positions match TRBD2. This CDR3 region has 14 residues. V trimming: 8 bases; J trimming: 2 bases; junction bases outside the gene matches: 7. Per the germline V gene, CDR1 is ENHRY and CDR2 is SYGVKD. The CDR3 spells CAISTGGPQETQYF. Here the CDR3 DNA reads TGTGCCATCTCGACGGGAGGGCCACAAGAGACCCAGTACTTC.

This sequence joins TRBV11-3 and TRBJ2-2, with a possible D match to TRBD2 (5 bases). CDR1 is SGHNT and CDR2 is YENEEA in the germline V gene. Trimming took off 5 bases at V and 4 bases at J, with 11 bases between the two ends. This CDR3 has 14 amino acids. The CDR3 DNA follows: TGTGCCAGCAGCCCAGAGGGCACCACCGGGGAGCTGTTTTTT. It yields the protein CASSPEGTTGELFF.

Concerning this clone: This same CDR3 is encoded by further DNA sequences in the sample. This chain connects TRBV6-1 to TRBJ1-5; no definite D call. This CDR3 spans 12 amino acids. Germline CDR1 MNHNS, CDR2 SASEGT. V shed 1 base and J shed 4 bases, with 2 bases lying between them. CDR3 residues: CASSEVNQPQHF. The CDR3 nucleotides are TGTGCCAGCAGTGAAGTTAATCAGCCCCAGCATTTT.

This clone is a singleton in its sample. The chain uses TRBV6-5 and TRBJ2-3, with D unresolved. From germline, CDR1 is MNHEY and CDR2 SVGAGI. The CDR3 covers 12 residues. V lost 5 bases and J 4 bases, leaving 7 bases between the germline ends. The CDR3 region is CASSDKADTQYF. The CDR3 region has the DNA TGTGCCAGCAGTGACAAGGCAGATACGCAGTATTTT.

The chain joins TRBV5-1 to TRBJ2-2, with D perhaps TRBD1 (6 bases). V dropped 2 bases and J dropped 0 bases, with 11 bases sitting between them. The CDR3 is made up of 16 amino acids. The V gene's germline CDR1 is SGHRS and CDR2 YFSETQ. CDR3 amino acids: CASSFGRGPNTGELFF. CDR3 nucleotide sequence: TGCGCCAGCAGCTTCGGCAGGGGCCCGAACACCGGGGAGCTGTTTTTT.

This chain connects TRBV7-2 to TRBJ2-1; a weak D match, TRBD1 (5 bases). The CDR3 covers 14 residues. V was cut by 3 bases and J by 7 bases, with 13 bases left in between. Looked up from germline, CDR1 is SGHTA and CDR2 is FQGNSA. As DNA, the CDR3 is TGTGCCAGCAGCTTGTCACAGGCGGCAAATGAGCAGTTCTTC. It is translated as CASSLSQAANEQFF. Full variable domain (missing parts from reference TRBV7-2 and TRBJ2-1): GAGVSQSPSNKVTEKGKDVELRCDPISGHTALYWYRQSLGQGLEFLIYFQGNSAPDKSGLPSDRFSAERTGGSVSTLTIQRTQQEDSAVYLCASSLSQAANEQFFGPGTRLTVL.

To note about this clone: This may arise from a read error, as a much more abundant clone is one base away. The V and J genes are TRBV30 and TRBJ1-1; D perhaps matches TRBD1 (6 bases). The V gene's germline CDR1 is GTSNPN and CDR2 SVGIG (reference sequence). CDR3 size: 13 residues. The CDR3 DNA sequence: TGTGCCTGGAGGGCCCAGGGGAACGCTGAAGCTTTCTTT. Translating gives CAWRAQGNAEAFF. The entire variable domain, with the rest obtained from reference TRBV30 and TRBJ1-1, is as follows: SQTIHQWPATLVQPVGSPLSLECTVEGTSNPNLYWYRQAAGRGLQLLFYSVGIGQISSEVPQNLSASRPQDRQFILSSKKLLLSDSGFYLCAWRAQGNAEAFFGQGTRLTVV.

V usage is TRBV7-9 and J usage is TRBJ1-4; perhaps TRBD1 as D (5 bases). Deletions cut 5 bases from V and 8 bases from J, with 18 bases between. The V gene's germline CDR1 is SEHNR and CDR2 FQNEAQ (reference sequence). The CDR3 sequence is 15 residues long. The CDR3 region is CASSLRTTTREKLFF. The CDR3, as DNA: TGTGCCAGCAGCCTTCGGACAACTACGCGGGAAAAACTGTTTTTT.

With respect to this clone: The same CDR3 also results from other DNA sequences found in this sample. This rearrangement joins TRBV20-1 to TRBJ2-1, with D perhaps assigned TRBD1 or TRBD2 (5 bases each). The CDR3 is made up of 10 amino acids. Trimming left V 6 bases short and J 7 bases short, with 7 bases between. Germline CDR1 and CDR2: DFQATT and SNEGSKA (reference sequence). The CDR3 DNA reads as TGCAGTGCCTGGGGGAATGAGCAGTTCTTC. Protein: CSAWGNEQFF.

The genes are TRBV5-1 and TRBJ2-7, with TRBD1 identical over 11 bases. The V gene's germline CDR1 is SGHRS and CDR2 YFSETQ. The CDR3 runs to 16 residues. Germline trimming cut 0 bases from V and 3 bases from J; bases unmatched to any gene: 5. The CDR3 nucleotides are TGCGCCAGCAGCTTGGCCGTAGGGACAGGGGGCTACGAGCAGTACTTC. Protein sequence: CASSLAVGTGGYEQYF.